The present T cell receptor (beta chain) was sequenced within a study of cytomegalovirus exposure and HLA in healthy donors. Study results and caveats: Later on, an analysis found that several of the most significant clusters appeared to be linked to common viral pathogens, which included parvovirus B19.

60 Vbeta and 13 Jbeta primers were used in PCR. The data were produced by immunoSEQ multiplex PCR, yet TCRdb's version contains in-frame clones alone and is incomplete. Of about 110,000 clones listed, 70% to 80% were seen once; the top ten hold 3% to 4%. This clone has just a few counts. As yet, its antigen is unknown. In germline, CDR1 is SGHNT, CDR2 YYREEE (reference sequence). The CDR3 is made up of 16 amino acids. V dropped 1 base and J dropped 7; count of bases not matched to a gene: 9. Donors counted as nominally healthy when sampled, yet unrecorded immune exposures were likely. V usage is TRBV5-4 and J usage is TRBJ1-4, with 8 nucleotides matching TRBD1. The receptor's source is a man aged 55 to 70 in good health and CMV-seronegative. Sequenced sample: PBMCs. The CDR3 DNA reads TGTGCCAGCAGCTTGACCGGGGGGACAGGATCTGAAAAACTGTTTTTT. Translated, it gives CASSLTGGTGSEKLFF.